This T cell receptor beta chain was observed in a study of CD8+ T cells in alopecia areata. Study-level results: Mice gave a clearer picture of TCR sharing than patients did, possibly for HLA-related reasons. An increase in clonality over normal scalp was evident in lesional scalp, especially alopecia totalis/universalis.

Those with alopecia areata gave lesional scalp punch biopsies and peripheral blood. In the case of this clone: Its antigen is not identified.

CDR1 and CDR2 from the germline V gene are SGHTA and FQGNSA. This CDR3 has 16 residues. Deletions cut 0 bases from V and 1 base from J, with 12 bases between. Sequencing relied on a cDNA template that was reverse transcribed from extracted RNA. Generated by immunoSEQ multiplex PCR, the TCRdb table keeps only in-frame clones and is missing some. Of over 200,000 clones listed, approximately 52% were seen once; the top ten hold over 0.4%. Sequenced here: CD4+ T cells sorted from blood, sampled at week 0. The chain joins TRBV7-2 to TRBJ1-2, with a possible D match to TRBD1 (5 bases). The clonotype comes from a human donor with alopecia areata. CDR3 in DNA: TGTGCCAGCAGCTTAGCGATGCGGGGCAATAACTATGGCTACACCTTC. Translation gives CASSLAMRGNNYGYTF.